This TCR beta chain emerged from a study of T cell responses to AZD1222 COVID-19 vaccine. This CDR3 has 17 residues. CDR1 is SGHDT, CDR2 YYEEEE, per germline. V trimming: 3 bases; J trimming: 0 bases; junction bases outside the gene matches: 6. The repertoire was sequenced with immunoSEQ multiplex PCR; TCRdb's copy has only in-frame clones and lacks some. The sample carries about 120,000 clones, approximately 92% recorded once. V is TRBV5-6 and J is TRBJ2-1, with TRBD1 matching 10 bases. The source of this sequence is an adult who received the AZD1222 COVID-19 vaccine. Material: peripheral blood, obtained 28 days after the second AZD1222 dose. CDR3 in DNA: TGTGCCAGCAGCTCAGGACAGGGGGTGAGCTCCTACAATGAGCAGTTCTTC. It is translated as CASSSGQGVSSYNEQFF. The complete variable domain, with remaining parts taken from reference TRBV5-6 and TRBJ2-1, reads DAGVTQSPTHLIKTRGQQVTLRCSPKSGHDTVSWYQQALGQGPQFIFQYYEEEERQRGNFPDRFSGHQFPNYSSELNVNALLLGDSALYLCASSSGQGVSSYNEQFFGPGTRLTVL.